The rows below give T cell receptor beta chains drawn from one sample of a study of a mutant IDH1 vaccine in newly diagnosed glioma. Measured with immunoSEQ multiplex PCR; TCRdb has only the in-frame clones, and not every one. The data hold 60,000 to 75,000 clones, with 60% to 85% observed a single time. The starting material was PBMCs, obtained from a glioma patient treated with radiotherapy, temozolomide or both. The receptor set was obtained from a man aged 50-60 years with glioma. The CDR3 runs from the conserved cysteine through the conserved F or W. D genes are given only for firm matches. Clone size appears in some rows only: once, few, many, or a class for an expanded clone.

abundance: -; len: 12; j_gene: TRBJ2-2; d_gene: -; v_gene: TRBV27; CDR3aa: CASSWNTGELFF; CDR3nt: TGTGCCAGCAGTTGGAACACCGGGGAGCTGTTTTTT
abundance: -; len: 15; j_gene: TRBJ2-3; d_gene: -; v_gene: TRBV7-2; CDR3aa: CASSLDRASTDTQYF; CDR3nt: TGTGCCAGCAGCTTAGACCGTGCCAGCACAGATACGCAGTATTTT
abundance: -; len: 12; j_gene: TRBJ1-1; d_gene: -; v_gene: TRBV27; CDR3aa: CASWEGDTEAFF; CDR3nt: TGTGCCAGCTGGGAAGGGGACACTGAAGCTTTCTTT
abundance: -; len: 13; j_gene: TRBJ1-5; d_gene: -; v_gene: TRBV10-3; CDR3aa: CAISETGIQPQHF; CDR3nt: TGTGCCATCAGCGAAACAGGGATTCAGCCCCAGCATTTT
abundance: -; len: 11; j_gene: TRBJ2-5; d_gene: -; v_gene: TRBV20-1; CDR3aa: CSALAKETQYF; CDR3nt: TGCAGTGCCCTAGCGAAAGAGACCCAGTACTTC
abundance: -; len: 15; j_gene: TRBJ1-5; d_gene: -; v_gene: TRBV6-5; CDR3aa: CASSYSFRGGQPQHF; CDR3nt: TGTGCCAGCAGTTACTCCTTTAGAGGAGGACAGCCCCAGCATTTT
abundance: once; len: 15; j_gene: TRBJ2-1; d_gene: -; v_gene: TRBV10-3; CDR3aa: CAISEWWSSSYEQFF; CDR3nt: TGTGCCATCAGTGAATGGTGGAGTAGTAGCTATGAGCAGTTCTTC
abundance: -; len: 14; j_gene: TRBJ1-4; d_gene: TRBD1; v_gene: TRBV10-1; CDR3aa: CASSEGRGNEKLFF; CDR3nt: TGCGCCAGCAGTGAAGGCAGGGGGAATGAAAAACTGTTTTTT
abundance: -; len: 14; j_gene: TRBJ1-1; d_gene: -; v_gene: TRBV6-1; CDR3aa: CASSLGTGYTEAFF; CDR3nt: TGTGCCAGCAGTCTGGGGACCGGCTACACTGAAGCTTTCTTT
abundance: -; len: 18; j_gene: TRBJ2-4; d_gene: -; v_gene: TRBV4-1; CDR3aa: CASSQDSFKAGFGNIQYF; CDR3nt: TGCGCCAGCAGCCAAGACAGTTTTAAAGCAGGGTTTGGGAACATTCAGTACTTC
abundance: -; len: 13; j_gene: TRBJ2-3; d_gene: -; v_gene: TRBV29-1; CDR3aa: CSCYPRALDTQYF; CDR3nt: TGCAGCTGCTACCCTCGCGCCCTGGATACGCAGTATTTT
abundance: -; len: 12; j_gene: TRBJ2-1; d_gene: -; v_gene: TRBV15; CDR3aa: CATSRERGEQFF; CDR3nt: TGTGCCACCAGCAGAGAAAGAGGTGAGCAGTTCTTC
abundance: once; len: 14; j_gene: TRBJ2-3; d_gene: -; v_gene: TRBV7-9; CDR3aa: CASSLEGYPDTQYF; CDR3nt: TGTGCCAGCAGCTTAGAGGGGTATCCAGATACGCAGTATTTT
abundance: -; len: 16; j_gene: TRBJ1-5; d_gene: -; v_gene: TRBV9; CDR3aa: CASSVGPTSYNQPQHF; CDR3nt: TGTGCCAGCAGCGTAGGCCCAACCTCCTATAATCAGCCCCAGCATTTT
abundance: -; len: 13; j_gene: TRBJ2-3; d_gene: -; v_gene: TRBV30; CDR3aa: CAWSGGVTDTQYF; CDR3nt: TGTGCCTGGAGTGGGGGGGTCACAGATACGCAGTATTTT
abundance: once; len: 15; j_gene: TRBJ1-2; d_gene: -; v_gene: TRBV6-1; CDR3aa: CASSERRTPNYGYTF; CDR3nt: TGTGCCAGCAGTGAACGTAGGACACCTAACTATGGCTACACCTTC